One sample yielded the 23 T cell receptor beta chains listed below, sequenced in a study of CD8 T cells in Susac syndrome. Random-hexamer reverse transcription was applied to about 0.45 to 1 ug RNA. Using its own MiXCR run on the immunoSEQ multiplex PCR reads, TCRdb lists one record per CDR3 protein. The table lists tens of thousands of distinct CDR3 sequences, roughly 94% of them singletons. The sequenced material came from CD8+ T cells from PBMCs. The receptors derive from a human donor in good health.

This sequence joins TRBV3-1 and TRBJ2-3; 9 positions match TRBD2. This CDR3 contains 16 residues. Germline CDR1 is LGHDT and CDR2 is YNNKEL (reference sequence). V shed 3 bases, J shed 4 bases, and the junction held 8 bases outside the gene matches. The CDR3 DNA sequence: TGTGCCAGCAGCCATAGCGGACTAGCGATCGCAGATACGCAGTATTTT. Protein: CASSHSGLAIADTQYF.

The gene calls are TRBV19 and TRBJ2-1; possible D gene TRBD1, 5 bases. CDR1 and CDR2 from the germline V gene are LNHDA and SQIVND (reference sequence). Trimming cost V 3 bases and J 5 bases, with 14 bases left between them. The CDR3 is made up of 15 amino acids. The CDR3 region has the DNA TGTGCCAGTAGTATTTGGGGCGGCTACAACAATGAGCAGTTCTTC. Its translation: CASSIWGGYNNEQFF.

The chain combines TRBV4-3 with TRBJ2-4, with D perhaps being TRBD1 or TRBD2 (6 bases each). The CDR3 sequence is 18 residues long. CDR1 and CDR2 from the germline V gene are LGHNA and YSLEER. V shed 4 bases and J shed 3 bases, with 22 bases lying between them. This CDR3 reads CASSPSLPRGLSKNIQYF. In DNA, the CDR3 is TGCGCCAGCAGCCCCTCTTTGCCCCGGGGGCTGAGCAAAAACATTCAGTACTTC.

The V and J genes are TRBV29-1 and TRBJ1-5; D not certain. V lost 6 bases and J 0 bases, leaving 15 bases between the germline ends. CDR1 is SQVTM, CDR2 ANQGSEA, per germline. There are 15 residues in the CDR3. The CDR3 here is CSVSGGGHSNQPQHF. The CDR3 coding sequence is TGCAGCGTATCAGGCGGTGGCCATAGCAATCAGCCCCAGCATTTT.

This clonotype was recorded only once. This chain links TRBV2 with TRBJ2-2, with 7 bases that match TRBD1. Germline V lookup: CDR1 SNHLY, CDR2 FYNNEI. After removal of 6 bases from V and 5 bases from J, the junction contained 0 bases not matched to a gene. The CDR3 length is 12 residues. The CDR3 DNA is TGTGCCAGCAGGGACAGGACCGGGGAGCTGTTTTTT. It codes for CASRDRTGELFF.

This clonotype is a singleton in its sample. V usage is TRBV27 and J usage is TRBJ2-3; D uncertain. Germline CDR1 MNHEY, CDR2 SMNVEV (reference sequence). V was clipped by 4 bases and J by 2 bases, with 7 bases between them. The CDR3 length is 13 residues. CDR3 region: CASSSPLTDTQYF. CDR3 in DNA: TGTGCCAGCAGTTCCCCTCTCACAGATACGCAGTATTTT.

The chain couples TRBV4-2 to TRBJ1-2; 7 bases are shared with TRBD1. The CDR3 is made up of 14 amino acids. Germline V lookup: CDR1 LGHNA, CDR2 YNFKEQ. The J segment lost 6 bases and the V segment lost 3 bases, leaving 7 bases of the junction unmatched. The CDR3 nucleotides are TGTGCCAGCAGCCACTCGGACAGGACCGATGGCTACACCTTC. This encodes CASSHSDRTDGYTF.

The chain couples TRBV29-1 to TRBJ2-7, with 7 bases fitting TRBD2. Trimming removed 5 bases from V and 2 bases from J; junction bases left unmatched: 3. Germline values: CDR1 SQVTM, CDR2 ANQGSEA. CDR3 size: 12 residues. For the CDR3, the DNA is TGCAGCGTTCAAGGGACTACCTACGAGCAGTACTTC. This codes for CSVQGTTYEQYF.

This chain links TRBV3-1 with TRBJ1-2; perhaps TRBD1 as D (5 bases). V was clipped by 0 bases and J by 7 bases, with 12 bases between them. CDR3 length: 14 residues. Germline lookup yields CDR1 LGHDT and CDR2 YNNKEL (reference sequence). CDR3 sequence (DNA): TGTGCCAGCAGCCAAGAGGCAGGGAGCACTGGCTACACCTTC. Amino acids: CASSQEAGSTGYTF.

This clonotype was seen more than once but under ten times. The CDR3 here is CASSLYQGIYEQYF. The CDR3 bases are TGTGCCAGCAGCTTGTATCAGGGAATCTACGAGCAGTACTTC. The chain is built from TRBV7-2 and TRBJ2-7, with D possibly being TRBD1 (5 bases). CDR3 length equals 14 residues. Germline-derived CDR1 and CDR2 are SGHTA and FQGNSA. Trimming took 3 bases from V and 3 from J, leaving 12 bases between them. Looking up the rest from reference TRBV7-2 and TRBJ2-7 gives the full variable domain: GAGVSQSPSNKVTEKGKDVELRCDPISGHTALYWYRQSLGQGLEFLIYFQGNSAPDKSGLPSDRFSAERTGGSVSTLTIQRTQQEDSAVYLCASSLYQGIYEQYFGPGTRLTVT.

CDR3: CASSSYSATDTQYF. In nucleotides, the CDR3 is TGCGCCAGCAGCTCATACAGCGCCACAGATACGCAGTATTTT. The chain carries TRBV5-1 and TRBJ2-3; no reliable D call. V was pared by 3 bases and J by 2 bases, with 10 bases between. CDR3 length: 14 residues. Germline V CDR1 and CDR2: SGHRS, YFSETQ.

The gene calls are TRBV29-1 and TRBJ2-7; the match to TRBD1 covers 7 bases. Germline CDR1 and CDR2: SQVTM and ANQGSEA. The CDR3 has 12 residues. V lost 5 bases, J lost 2 bases, and 3 bases stayed unmatched. CDR3 sequence: CSVSGQAYEQYF. The CDR3 DNA reads as TGCAGCGTTTCTGGACAGGCCTACGAGCAGTACTTC.

V is TRBV27 and J is TRBJ1-1; 7 bases fit TRBD1. The ends lost 5 bases at V and 2 bases at J; junction bases unmatched: 14. The CDR3 contains 17 residues. Germline lookup yields CDR1 MNHEY and CDR2 SMNVEV (reference sequence). The chain's CDR3 is CASSRQGFYLLNTEAFF. CDR3 nucleotides: TGTGCCAGCAGTCGACAGGGTTTCTATCTACTAAACACTGAAGCTTTCTTT.

The V call is TRBV7-9, the J call TRBJ2-5; 13 positions match TRBD2. V gave up 6 bases and J gave up 4 bases; unmatched junction bases: 8. The CDR3 sequence is 16 residues long. Germline CDR1 and CDR2: SEHNR and FQNEAQ (reference sequence). CDR3 in DNA: TGTGCCAGCAGAGGACTAGCGGGGGATAGTAGAGAGACCCAGTACTTC. Translation gives CASRGLAGDSRETQYF.

CDR3 residues: CASSLTGTGMGNTIYF. The CDR3 coding sequence is TGTGCCAGCAGCTTGACCGGGACAGGGATGGGAAACACCATATATTTT. The chain links TRBV7-2 to TRBJ1-3, with 9 bases fitting TRBD1. Germline assignment: CDR1 SGHTA and CDR2 FQGNSA. The CDR3 extends over 16 amino acids. The trim removed 3 bases at V and 4 bases at J, leaving 7 bases unmatched.

The J gene is TRBJ1-5, the V gene TRBV6-1; D ambiguous. Germline V lookup: CDR1 MNHNS, CDR2 SASEGT. V was trimmed by 2 bases and J by 2 bases, leaving 10 bases between them. The CDR3 contains 15 residues. For the CDR3, the DNA is TGTGCCAGCAGTGAAACCCTCGCTCGCAATCAGCCCCAGCATTTT. This codes for CASSETLARNQPQHF.

The CDR3 DNA follows: TGCAGTGCTAGCGGGCAGGGAAGGCGTAATTCACCCCTCCACTTT. It specifies CSASGQGRRNSPLHF. This rearrangement joins TRBV20-1 to TRBJ1-6, with D maybe TRBD1 (5 bases). The ends were cut back, 3 bases at V and 6 bases at J, with 15 bases in the middle. The CDR3 extends over 15 amino acids. CDR1 and CDR2 from the germline V gene are DFQATT and SNEGSKA (reference sequence).

The V and J genes are TRBV4-3 and TRBJ1-4; D gene ambiguous. With 0 bases removed from V and 6 bases from J, the gap between germline ends came to 8 bases. CDR1 LGHNA and CDR2 YSLEER come from the germline V gene. The CDR3 totals 14 residues. As DNA, the CDR3 is TGCGCCAGCAGCCAAGATAAAGTTCATGAAAAACTGTTTTTT. It codes for CASSQDKVHEKLFF.

This chain links TRBV4-3 with TRBJ2-7; a possible D gene is TRBD2 (5 bases). CDR3 size: 14 residues. Trimming removed 5 bases at V and 5 bases at J, with 16 bases between. Germline values: CDR1 LGHNA, CDR2 YSLEER. In DNA form, the CDR3 reads TGCGCCAGCAGCGAATCCCCGGGGTGGGACGAGCAGTACTTC. The encoded protein is CASSESPGWDEQYF.

The chain has TRBV29-1 and TRBJ1-1; D is ambiguous. The CDR3 contains 12 residues. Germline values: CDR1 SQVTM, CDR2 ANQGSEA. The V gene lost 7 bases and the J gene lost 0 bases, with 9 bases spanning the gap. CDR3 sequence reads: CSGKGLNTEAFF. DNA for the CDR3: TGCAGCGGAAAAGGCCTGAACACTGAAGCTTTCTTT.

The rearrangement uses TRBV7-6 and TRBJ2-5, with D unresolved. The CDR3 contains 13 residues. Germline V gene data show CDR1 as SGHVS and CDR2 as FNYEAQ. Trimming shortened V by 1 base and J by 4 bases, and 7 bases separated the two germline ends. CDR3 residues: CASSLEPPETQYF. The CDR3 DNA is TGTGCCAGCAGCTTAGAGCCCCCAGAGACCCAGTACTTC.

V is TRBV14 and J is TRBJ2-3, with D hard to call. V was pared by 4 bases and J by 1 base, with 15 bases between. CDR1 is SGHDN, CDR2 FVKESK, per germline. The CDR3 is made up of 16 amino acids. CDR3 sequence reads: CASSPTLGRGTDTQYF. The CDR3 nucleotides read TGTGCCAGCAGCCCTACCTTGGGTAGGGGCACAGATACGCAGTATTTT. The whole variable domain, filled in from reference TRBV14 and TRBJ2-3, reads EAGVTQFPSHSVIEKGQTVTLRCDPISGHDNLYWYRRVMGKEIKFLLHFVKESKQDESGMPNNRFLAERTGGTYSTLKVQPAELEDSGVYFCASSPTLGRGTDTQYFGPGTRLTVL.

This chain links TRBV21-1 with TRBJ1-1. TRBV21-1 is reported as a pseudogene. This CDR3 comprises 17 residues. The CDR3: CASSKEDGDRNCTEAFF. CDR3 DNA: TGTGCCAGCAGCAAAGAGGATGGAGATAGAAATTGCACTGAAGCTTTCTTT.